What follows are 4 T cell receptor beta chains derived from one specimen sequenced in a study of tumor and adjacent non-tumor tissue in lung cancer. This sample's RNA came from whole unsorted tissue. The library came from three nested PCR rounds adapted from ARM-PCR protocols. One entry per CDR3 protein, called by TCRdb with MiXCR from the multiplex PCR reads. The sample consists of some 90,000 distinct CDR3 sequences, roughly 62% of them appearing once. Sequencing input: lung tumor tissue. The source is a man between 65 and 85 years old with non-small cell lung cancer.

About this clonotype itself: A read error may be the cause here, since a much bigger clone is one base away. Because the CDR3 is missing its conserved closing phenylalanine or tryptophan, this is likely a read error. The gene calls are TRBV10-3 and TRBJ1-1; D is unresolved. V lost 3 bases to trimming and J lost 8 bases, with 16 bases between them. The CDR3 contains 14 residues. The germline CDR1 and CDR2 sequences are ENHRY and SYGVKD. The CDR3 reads CAISDSVIRKEAFY. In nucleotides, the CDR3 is TGTGCCATCAGTGATAGTGTAATACGAAAGGAAGCTTTCTAT.

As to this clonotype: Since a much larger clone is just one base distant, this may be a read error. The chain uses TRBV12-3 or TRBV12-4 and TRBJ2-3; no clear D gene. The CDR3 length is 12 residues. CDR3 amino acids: CASSPGTETQYF. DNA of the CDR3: TGTGCCAGCAGTCCGGGCACAGAAACGCAGTATTTT.

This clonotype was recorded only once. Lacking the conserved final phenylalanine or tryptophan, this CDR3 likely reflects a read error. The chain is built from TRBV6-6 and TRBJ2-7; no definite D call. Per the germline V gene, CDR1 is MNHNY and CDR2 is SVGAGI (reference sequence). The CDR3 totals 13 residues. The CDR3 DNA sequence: TGTGCCAGCTGTTACGGTAGAAGCTACGAGCAGTACCTC. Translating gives CASCYGRSYEQYL.

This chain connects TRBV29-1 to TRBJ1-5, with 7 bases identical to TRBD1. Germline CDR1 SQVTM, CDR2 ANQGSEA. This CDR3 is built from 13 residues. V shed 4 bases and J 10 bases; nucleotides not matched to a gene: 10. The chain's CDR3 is CSVGRDSIQPQHF. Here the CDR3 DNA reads TGCAGCGTTGGCCGGGACAGCATTCAACCCCAGCATTTT.